The sequence of this T cell receptor beta chain was determined in a study of response to subunit inactivated influenza vaccine. This CDR3 contains 14 residues. Germline V gives CDR1 SGHTA, CDR2 FQGTGA. Trimming cost V 5 bases and J 4 bases; bases outside gene matches: 4. MiXCR was run by TCRdb on the RT-PCR reads, yielding one entry per CDR3 protein. This table has approximately 570,000 distinct CDR3 sequences, 7.6% appearing once. The sequencing used PBMCs from blood, collected around 25 months after vaccination. The rearrangement links TRBV7-3 to TRBJ2-2; TRBD1 agrees at 7 bases. This TCR came from a man aged 45 to 70 who received an inactivated influenza vaccine. The CDR3 here is CASSAHRGTGELFF. The CDR3 DNA reads TGTGCCAGCAGCGCCCACAGGGGCACCGGGGAGCTGTTTTTT.